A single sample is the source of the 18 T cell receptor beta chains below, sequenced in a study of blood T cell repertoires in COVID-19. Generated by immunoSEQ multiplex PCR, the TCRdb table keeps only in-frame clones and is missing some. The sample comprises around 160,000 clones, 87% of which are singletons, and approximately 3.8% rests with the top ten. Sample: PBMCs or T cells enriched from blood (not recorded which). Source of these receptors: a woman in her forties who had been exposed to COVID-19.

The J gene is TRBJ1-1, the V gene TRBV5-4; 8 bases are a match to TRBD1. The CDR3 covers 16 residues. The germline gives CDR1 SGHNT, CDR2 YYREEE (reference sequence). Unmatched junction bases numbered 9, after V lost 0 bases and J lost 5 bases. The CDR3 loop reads CASSLGRWTGRTEAFF. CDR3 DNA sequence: TGTGCCAGCAGCTTGGGGCGTTGGACAGGGCGAACTGAAGCTTTCTTT.

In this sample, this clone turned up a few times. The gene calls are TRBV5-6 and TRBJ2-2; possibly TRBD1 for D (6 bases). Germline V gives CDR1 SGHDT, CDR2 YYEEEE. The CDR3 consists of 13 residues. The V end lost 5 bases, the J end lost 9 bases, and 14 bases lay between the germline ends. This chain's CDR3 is CASRPDRTRELFF. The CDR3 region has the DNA TGTGCCAGCAGGCCCGACAGGACCCGGGAGCTGTTTTTT.

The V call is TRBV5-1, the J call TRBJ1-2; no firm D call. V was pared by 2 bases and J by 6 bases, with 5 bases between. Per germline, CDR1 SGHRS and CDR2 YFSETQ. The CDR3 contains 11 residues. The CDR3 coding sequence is TGCGCCAGCAGCTTTAGCAATGGCTACACCTTC. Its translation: CASSFSNGYTF.

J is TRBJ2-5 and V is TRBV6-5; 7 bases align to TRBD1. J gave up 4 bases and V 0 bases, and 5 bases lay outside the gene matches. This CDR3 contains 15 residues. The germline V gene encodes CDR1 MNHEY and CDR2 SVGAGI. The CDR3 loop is CASSYSLTGRETQYF. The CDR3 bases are TGTGCCAGCAGTTACTCTCTGACAGGGAGAGAGACCCAGTACTTC.

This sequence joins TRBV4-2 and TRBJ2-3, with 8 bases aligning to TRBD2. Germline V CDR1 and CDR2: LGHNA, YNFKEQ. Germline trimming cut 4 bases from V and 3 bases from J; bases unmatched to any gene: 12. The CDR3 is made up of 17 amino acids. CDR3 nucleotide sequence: TGTGCCAGCAGCCCCGGGGTCCTCGCGGGGGGAACAGATACGCAGTATTTT. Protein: CASSPGVLAGGTDTQYF.

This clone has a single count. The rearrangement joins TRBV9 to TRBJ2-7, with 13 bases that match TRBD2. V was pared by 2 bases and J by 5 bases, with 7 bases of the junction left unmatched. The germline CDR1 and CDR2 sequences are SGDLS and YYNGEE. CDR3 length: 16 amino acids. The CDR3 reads CASSVGLAGEFHEQYF. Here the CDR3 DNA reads TGTGCCAGCAGCGTCGGACTAGCGGGAGAATTTCACGAGCAGTACTTC.

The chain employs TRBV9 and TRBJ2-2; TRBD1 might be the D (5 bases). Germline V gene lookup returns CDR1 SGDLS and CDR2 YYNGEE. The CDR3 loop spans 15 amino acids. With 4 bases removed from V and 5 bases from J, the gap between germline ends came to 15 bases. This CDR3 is CASSFSYRGTGELFF. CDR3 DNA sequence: TGTGCCAGCAGCTTCTCGTATAGGGGAACCGGGGAGCTGTTTTTT. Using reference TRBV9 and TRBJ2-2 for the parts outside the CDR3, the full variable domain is DSGVTQTPKHLITATGQRVTLRCSPRSGDLSVYWYQQSLDQGLQFLIQYYNGEERAKGNILERFSAQQFPDLHSELNLSSLELGDSALYFCASSFSYRGTGELFFGEGSRLTVL.

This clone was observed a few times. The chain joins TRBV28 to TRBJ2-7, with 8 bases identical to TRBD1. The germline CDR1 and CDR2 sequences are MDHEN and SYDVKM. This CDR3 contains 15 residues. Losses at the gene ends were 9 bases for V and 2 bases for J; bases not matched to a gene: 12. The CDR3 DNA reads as TGTGCCAGTCATTCTCCGGGACAGGAGGCCTACGAGCAGTACTTC. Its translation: CASHSPGQEAYEQYF. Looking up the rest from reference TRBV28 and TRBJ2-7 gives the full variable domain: DVKVTQSSRYLVKRTGEKVFLECVQDMDHENMFWYRQDPGLGLRLIYFSYDVKMKEKGDIPEGYSVSREKKERFSLILESASTNQTSMYLCASHSPGQEAYEQYFGPGTRLTVT.

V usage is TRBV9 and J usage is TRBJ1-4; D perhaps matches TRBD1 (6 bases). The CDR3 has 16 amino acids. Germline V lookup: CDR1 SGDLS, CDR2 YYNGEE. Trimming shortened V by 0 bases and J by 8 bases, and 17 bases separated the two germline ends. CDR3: CASSVGDTKPEEKLFF. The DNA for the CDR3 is TGTGCCAGCAGCGTAGGGGACACGAAACCGGAGGAAAAACTGTTTTTT.

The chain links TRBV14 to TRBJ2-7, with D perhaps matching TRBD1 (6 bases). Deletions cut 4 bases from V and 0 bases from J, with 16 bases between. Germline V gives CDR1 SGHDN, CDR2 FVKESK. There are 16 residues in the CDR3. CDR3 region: CASSLSGGLSSYEQYF. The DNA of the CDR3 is TGTGCCAGCAGCCTTTCTGGGGGCCTTAGCTCCTACGAGCAGTACTTC.

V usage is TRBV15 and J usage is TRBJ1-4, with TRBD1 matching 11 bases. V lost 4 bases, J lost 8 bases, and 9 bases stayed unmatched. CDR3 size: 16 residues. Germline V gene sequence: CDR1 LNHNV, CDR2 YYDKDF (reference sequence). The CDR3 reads CATSTQRTGGREKLFF. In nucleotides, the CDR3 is TGTGCCACCAGCACCCAACGGACAGGGGGCCGAGAAAAACTGTTTTTT.

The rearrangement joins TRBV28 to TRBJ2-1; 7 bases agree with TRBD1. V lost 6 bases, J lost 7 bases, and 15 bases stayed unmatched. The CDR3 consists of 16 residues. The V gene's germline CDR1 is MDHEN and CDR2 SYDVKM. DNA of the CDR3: TGTGCCAGCAGAACCACAGGGGCCCGAGGAGGTAATGAGCAGTTCTTC. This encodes CASRTTGARGGNEQFF.

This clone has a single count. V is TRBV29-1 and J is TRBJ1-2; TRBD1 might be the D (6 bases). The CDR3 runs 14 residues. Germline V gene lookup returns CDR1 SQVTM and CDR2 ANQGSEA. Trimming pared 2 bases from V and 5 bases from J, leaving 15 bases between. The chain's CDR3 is CSVETGSVWYGYTF. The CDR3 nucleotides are TGCAGCGTTGAAACAGGGAGTGTGTGGTATGGCTACACCTTC.

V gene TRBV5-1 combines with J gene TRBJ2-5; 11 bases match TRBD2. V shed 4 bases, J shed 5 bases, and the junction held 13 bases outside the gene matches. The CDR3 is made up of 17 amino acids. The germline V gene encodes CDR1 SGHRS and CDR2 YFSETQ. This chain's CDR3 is CASSLLAGGGQGETQYF. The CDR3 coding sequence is TGCGCCAGCAGCCTTCTAGCGGGGGGCGGGCAGGGCGAGACCCAGTACTTC.

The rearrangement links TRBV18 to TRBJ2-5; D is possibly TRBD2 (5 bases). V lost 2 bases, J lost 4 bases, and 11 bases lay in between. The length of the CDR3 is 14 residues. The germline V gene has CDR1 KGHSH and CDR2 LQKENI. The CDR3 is CASSPGGGAETQYF. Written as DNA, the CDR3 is TGTGCCAGCTCACCAGGCGGAGGAGCAGAGACCCAGTACTTC.

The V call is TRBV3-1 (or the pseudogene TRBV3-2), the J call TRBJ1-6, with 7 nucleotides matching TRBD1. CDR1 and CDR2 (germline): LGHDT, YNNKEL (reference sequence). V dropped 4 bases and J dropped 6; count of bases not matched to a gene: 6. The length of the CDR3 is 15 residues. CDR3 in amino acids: CASSRGGRSNSPLHF. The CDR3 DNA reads TGTGCCAGCAGCCGAGGGGGCAGGTCTAATTCACCCCTCCACTTT.

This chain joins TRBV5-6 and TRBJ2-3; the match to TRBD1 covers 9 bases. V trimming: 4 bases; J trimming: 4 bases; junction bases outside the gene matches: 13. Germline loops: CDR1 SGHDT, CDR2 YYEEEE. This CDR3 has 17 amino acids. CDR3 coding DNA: TGTGCCAGCAGCGATTATGGACAGGGGCTGGGGTCAGATACGCAGTATTTT. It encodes CASSDYGQGLGSDTQYF.

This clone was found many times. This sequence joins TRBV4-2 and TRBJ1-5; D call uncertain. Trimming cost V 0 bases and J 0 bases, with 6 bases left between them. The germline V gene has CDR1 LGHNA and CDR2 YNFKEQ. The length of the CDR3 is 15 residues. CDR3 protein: CASSQDEASNQPQHF. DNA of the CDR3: TGTGCCAGCAGCCAAGATGAGGCTAGCAATCAGCCCCAGCATTTT.